A single sample is the source of the 16 T cell receptor beta chains below, sequenced in a study of vaccination and CD4 T cells after COVID-19. An Oncomine TCR Beta short-read assay was used to sequence the DNA from cultured CD4+ T cells. TCRdb processed the PCR reads anew with MiXCR; each CDR3 protein has one entry. This sample yields under 20,000 distinct CDR3 sequences, of which less than 70% are seen a single time; 9.5% to 12% belongs to the top ten. Indicated treatment: roughly 11-day PBMC culture with coronavirus spike peptide pools or control peptides (ViraFEST assay). These receptors lack a known antigen. Sequencing was done on a sample of CD4+ T cells from blood, cultured in vitro. The receptors originated from a human donor who had recovered from COVID-19.

The gene calls are TRBV28 and TRBJ1-5; D gene uncertain. The CDR3 loop spans 17 amino acids. Germline CDR1 MDHEN, CDR2 SYDVKM. V lost 5 bases to trimming and J lost 4 bases, with 21 bases between them. The CDR3 loop is CASSLSTAGPLNQPQHF. CDR3 nucleotide sequence: TGTGCCAGCAGTCTATCTACTGCCGGGCCACTAAATCAGCCCCAGCATTTT.

The V and J genes are TRBV27 and TRBJ1-5; TRBD1 agrees at 12 bases. Losses at the gene ends were 2 bases for V and 5 bases for J; bases not matched to a gene: 4. This CDR3 has 16 amino acids. Germline V gene sequence: CDR1 MNHEY, CDR2 SMNVEV (reference sequence). CDR3 sequence: CASSLRGTGGDQPQHF. In DNA, the CDR3 is TGTGCCAGCAGTTTAAGGGGGACAGGGGGCGATCAGCCCCAGCATTTT.

This clonotype is classed as medium-sized. The V call is TRBV27, the J call TRBJ1-1; 7 bases match TRBD1. V shed 8 bases and J 4 bases; nucleotides not matched to a gene: 7. This CDR3 is built from 13 residues. Germline CDR1 is MNHEY and CDR2 is SMNVEV (reference sequence). CDR3 bases: TGTGCCAGCGCCCTCTACAGGGGCACTGAAGCTTTCTTT. The encoded protein is CASALYRGTEAFF.

CDR3 sequence reads: CSPVLDAGEQFF. Here the CDR3 DNA reads TGCAGTCCCGTGCTAGACGCGGGTGAGCAGTTCTTC. The rearrangement links TRBV20-1 to TRBJ2-1, with a weak D call TRBD2 (5 bases). Trimming stripped 8 bases from V and 9 bases from J, with 17 bases between. The CDR3 is 12 amino acids. Germline CDR1 is DFQATT and CDR2 is SNEGSKA (reference sequence).

This sequence joins TRBV20-1 and TRBJ2-5, with D hard to call. CDR3 size: 14 residues. Trimming removed 0 bases at V and 5 bases at J, with 13 bases between. Germline CDR1 DFQATT, CDR2 SNEGSKA (reference sequence). DNA of the CDR3: TGCAGTGCTAGAGACCTAAGAAAAGGGGAGACCCAGTACTTC. This translates into CSARDLRKGETQYF.

This clonotype is labeled as large. The CDR3 coding sequence is TGCAGTGCTAGAGGAGGCGGGAGGGCCTACAATGAGCAGTTCTTC. It specifies CSARGGGRAYNEQFF. V and J are TRBV20-1 and TRBJ2-1; 9 nucleotides align to TRBD2. The CDR3 sequence is 15 residues long. Germline CDR1 and CDR2: DFQATT and SNEGSKA (reference sequence). V lost 1 base and J lost 2; bases outside the gene matches: 3.

The chain employs TRBV20-1 and TRBJ1-4; D remains ambiguous. Trimming shortened V by 0 bases and J by 8 bases, and 13 bases separated the two germline ends. The CDR3 extends over 14 amino acids. The germline V gene encodes CDR1 DFQATT and CDR2 SNEGSKA (reference sequence). The CDR3 DNA sequence: TGCAGTGCTAGAGAGGGCGAAGGAGGGGAAAAACTGTTTTTT. This encodes CSAREGEGGEKLFF.

The rearrangement joins TRBV12-3 or TRBV12-4 to TRBJ2-5; D tentatively reads TRBD1 or TRBD2 (5 bases each). The CDR3 is 11 residues long. The V and J ends lost 3 bases and 12 bases respectively, with 11 bases between them. CDR3 nucleotide sequence: TGTGCCAGCAGTTTTGGGGGAGACGAGTACTTC. Its protein product is CASSFGGDEYF.

The V call is TRBV21-1, the J call TRBJ2-3; the D call in the table, TRBD2, was not verified against the DNA. TRBV21-1 is deemed a pseudogene. The CDR3 is 20 residues long. CDR3 coding DNA: TGTGCCAGCAGCAACCAAATAGAGGGACTAGCGGGAGTGGTGGGAGATACGCAGTATTTT. Translating gives CASSNQIEGLAGVVGDTQYF.

There are a few counts of this clonotype. This rearrangement joins TRBV7-9 to TRBJ1-4; TRBD1 aligns across 8 bases. Germline V gene data show CDR1 as SEHNR and CDR2 as FQNEAQ (reference sequence). The CDR3 length is 15 residues. Unmatched junction bases numbered 3, after V lost 0 bases and J lost 6 bases. CDR3 region: CASSLAQGADEKLFF. The CDR3 DNA follows: TGTGCCAGCAGCTTAGCCCAGGGGGCCGATGAAAAACTGTTTTTT.

The chain combines TRBV7-9 with TRBJ1-2; D is perhaps TRBD1 (5 bases). This CDR3 has 14 residues. The V gene lost 3 bases and the J gene lost 5 bases, with 13 bases spanning the gap. Per the germline V gene, CDR1 is SEHNR and CDR2 is FQNEAQ (reference sequence). The CDR3 bases are TGTGCCAGCAGCTTCTCCGGGACGGGGTATGGCTACACCTTC. Its protein is CASSFSGTGYGYTF.

The chain carries TRBV12-3 or TRBV12-4 and TRBJ2-7; D possibly uses TRBD1 or TRBD2 (6 bases each). The CDR3 spans 14 residues. V was cut by 4 bases and J by 0 bases, with 10 bases left in between. The CDR3 coding sequence is TGTGCCAGCAGTTCTGGGGGGCCCTCCTACGAGCAGTACTTC. Translating it yields CASSSGGPSYEQYF.

This clonotype has a single count. The chain combines TRBV11-2 with TRBJ1-6; possible D gene TRBD1, 6 bases. Germline CDR1 and CDR2: SGHAT and FQNNGV. V dropped 4 bases and J dropped 7 bases, with 8 bases sitting between them. CDR3 size: 13 residues. The CDR3 region has the DNA TGTGCCAGCAGCTCCGACAGGAATTCACCCCTCCACTTT. This gives the protein CASSSDRNSPLHF.

The CDR3 DNA reads TGCAGTGCCAGCCCACAGGGAGTGTGGACTGAAGCTTTCTTT. This gives the protein CSASPQGVWTEAFF. The chain joins TRBV20-1 to TRBJ1-1; a possible D gene is TRBD1 (6 bases). Germline CDR1 DFQATT, CDR2 SNEGSKA (reference sequence). V lost 6 bases and J lost 5, with 19 bases in between. The CDR3 has 14 residues.

This chain links TRBV6-2 or TRBV6-3 with TRBJ2-3; 12 nucleotides line up with TRBD1. CDR3 length: 15 amino acids. The J segment lost 6 bases and the V segment lost 6 bases, leaving 7 bases of the junction unmatched. Germline V gene sequence: CDR1 MNHEY, CDR2 SVGEGT. The DNA of the CDR3 is TGTGCCAGCAGCTCCGGGACAGGGGGCTGGGATACGCAGTATTTT. As protein: CASSSGTGGWDTQYF.

This clonotype was picked up a small number of times. The chain combines TRBV20-1 with TRBJ1-5; D remains unclear. Trimming removed 3 bases from V and 4 bases from J, with 16 bases in between. The CDR3 contains 15 residues. Germline V gives CDR1 DFQATT, CDR2 SNEGSKA (reference sequence). The CDR3 is CSARSWGSKNQPQHF. The CDR3 coding sequence is TGCAGTGCTAGGTCCTGGGGAAGCAAAAATCAGCCCCAGCATTTT.